This T cell receptor (beta chain) came from a study of blood T cell repertoires in COVID-19. Germline V gene data show CDR1 as MNHEY and CDR2 as SVGEGT. This CDR3 is built from 15 residues. Trimming removed 2 bases at V and 1 base at J, with 11 bases between. The method was immunoSEQ multiplex PCR; TCRdb's version includes in-frame clones alone and lacks a portion of them. The table includes 130,000 to 150,000 clones, 88% detected once. V gene TRBV6-2 or TRBV6-3 combines with J gene TRBJ2-5; D unclear. The sequence derives from a man aged 50 to 59 with active or convalescent COVID-19. Sequenced sample: peripheral blood. The chain's CDR3 is CASSYADIIQETQYF. The CDR3 bases are TGTGCCAGCAGTTACGCTGACATCATCCAAGAGACCCAGTACTTC.